The rows below give T cell receptor beta chains drawn from one sample of a study of T cell responses to AZD1222 COVID-19 vaccine. Data came from immunoSEQ multiplex PCR; TCRdb stores just in-frame clones and leaves some out. The sample has about 170,000 clones, roughly 92% seen once. Material: peripheral blood, obtained on day 0 of AZD1222 vaccination. These receptors came from an adult in good health. Each CDR3 is given without its conserved first and last residue. Fields, in order: J gene, V gene, D gene, CDR3 protein. D genes are given only for firm matches.

TRBJ2-3	TRBV24-1	-	ATSARGSEDTQY
TRBJ2-3	TRBV2	-	ASSDWGLDTQY
TRBJ1-3	TRBV3-1/TRBV3-2	TRBD1	ASRDRASSGNTIY
TRBJ1-5	TRBV15	-	ATSRSGRAGSSEAQH
TRBJ1-2	TRBV3-1/TRBV3-2	-	ASSSGGKYGYT
TRBJ2-7	TRBV6-6	TRBD1	ASSDGTGAYEQY
TRBJ2-5	TRBV27	TRBD1	ASSLVWTGYQETQY
TRBJ2-1	TRBV19	TRBD2	ASSRREPRAYEQF
TRBJ1-1	TRBV12-5	-	ASGLGMNTEAF
TRBJ2-1	TRBV11-1	-	ASSSRGYNEQF